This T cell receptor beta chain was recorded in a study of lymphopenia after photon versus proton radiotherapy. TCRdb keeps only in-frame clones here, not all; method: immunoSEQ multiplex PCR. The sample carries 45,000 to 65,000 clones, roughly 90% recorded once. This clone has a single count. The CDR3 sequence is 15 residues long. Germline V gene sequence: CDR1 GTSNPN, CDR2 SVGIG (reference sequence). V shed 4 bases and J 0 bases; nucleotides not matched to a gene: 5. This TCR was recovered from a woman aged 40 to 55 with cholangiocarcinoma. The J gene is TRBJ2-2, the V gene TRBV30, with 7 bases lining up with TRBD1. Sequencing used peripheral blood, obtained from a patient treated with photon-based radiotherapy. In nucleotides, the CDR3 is TGTGCCTGGATGCCGGGACAGACGAACACCGGGGAGCTGTTTTTT. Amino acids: CAWMPGQTNTGELFF.